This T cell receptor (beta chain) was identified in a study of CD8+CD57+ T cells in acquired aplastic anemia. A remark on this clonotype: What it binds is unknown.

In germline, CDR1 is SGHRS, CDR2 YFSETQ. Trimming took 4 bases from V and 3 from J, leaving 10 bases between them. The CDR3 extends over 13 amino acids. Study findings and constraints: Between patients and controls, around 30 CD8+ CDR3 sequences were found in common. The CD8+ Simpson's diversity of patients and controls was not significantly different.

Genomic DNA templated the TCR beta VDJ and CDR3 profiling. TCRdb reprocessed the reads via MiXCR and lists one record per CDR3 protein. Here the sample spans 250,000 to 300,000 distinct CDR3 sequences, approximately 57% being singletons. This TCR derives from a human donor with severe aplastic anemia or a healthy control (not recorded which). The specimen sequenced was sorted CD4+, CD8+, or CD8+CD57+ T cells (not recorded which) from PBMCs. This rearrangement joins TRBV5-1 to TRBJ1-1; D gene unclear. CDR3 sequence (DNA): TGCGCCAGCAGCCCCCTCATGGACACTGAAGCTTTCTTT. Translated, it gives CASSPLMDTEAFF.